These 21 T cell receptor beta chains originate from one sample sequenced in a study of cytomegalovirus exposure and HLA in healthy donors. The study ran its PCR with 60 Vbeta and 13 Jbeta primers. This table comes from immunoSEQ multiplex PCR, and its TCRdb copy is limited to in-frame clones, with some not included. This sample has some 130,000 clones, with 70% to 75% found just once. The sample consisted of PBMCs. All receptors come from a young man in good health and CMV-seronegative.

The rearrangement joins TRBV18 to TRBJ2-2; no firm D call. There are 12 residues in the CDR3. Germline V gene lookup returns CDR1 KGHSH and CDR2 LQKENI. V was pared by 3 bases and J by 5 bases, with 4 bases between. CDR3 amino acids: CASSPITGELFF. The CDR3 coding sequence is TGTGCCAGCTCACCTATAACCGGGGAGCTGTTTTTT. Drawing the rest from reference TRBV18 and TRBJ2-2, the complete variable domain is NAGVMQNPRHLVRRRGQEARLRCSPMKGHSHVYWYRQLPEEGLKFMVYLQKENIIDESGMPKERFSAEFPKEGPSILRIQQVVRGDSAAYFCASSPITGELFFGEGSRLTVL.

This chain connects TRBV4-1 to TRBJ1-2; no firm D call. V lost 0 bases to trimming and J lost 4 bases, with 12 bases between them. The germline V gene encodes CDR1 MGHRA and CDR2 YSYEKL. The CDR3 runs to 15 residues. As DNA, the CDR3 is TGCGCCAGCAGCCAAGATGAGGGAAGCGGCTATGGCTACACCTTC. Residues: CASSQDEGSGYGYTF.

Concerning this clone: Germline is not matched at one junction end, which may reflect a read error. The chain has TRBV7-7 and TRBJ1-1; D remains ambiguous. CDR1 is SSHAT and CDR2 is FNYEAQ in the germline V gene (reference sequence). This CDR3 is built from 13 residues. CDR3 protein: CASSPPSSTEAFF. CDR3 DNA sequence: TGTGCTAGCAGCCCTCCCTCTTCGACTGAAGCTTTCTTT.

The rearrangement joins TRBV5-6 to TRBJ2-1; D might be TRBD2 (6 bases). The V gene lost 4 bases and the J gene lost 5 bases, with 13 bases spanning the gap. Germline V CDR1 and CDR2: SGHDT, YYEEEE. CDR3 size: 14 residues. The CDR3: CASSLGLNHNEQFF. The CDR3 nucleotides are TGTGCCAGCAGCCTGGGACTCAACCACAATGAGCAGTTCTTC.

The chain joins TRBV2 to TRBJ1-1, with unresolved D. The length of the CDR3 is 14 residues. Germline V gene lookup returns CDR1 SNHLY and CDR2 FYNNEI. V shed 3 bases and J shed 1 base, with 9 bases lying between them. The CDR3 loop is CASSDDIQNTEAFF. The CDR3 bases are TGTGCCAGCAGTGATGACATCCAGAACACTGAAGCTTTCTTT.

In its sample, this clone was seen a few times. The chain employs TRBV2 and TRBJ2-5; TRBD2 aligns across 15 bases. The trim removed 7 bases at V and 4 bases at J, leaving 10 bases unmatched. The germline V gene has CDR1 SNHLY and CDR2 FYNNEI. The CDR3 is made up of 17 amino acids. As DNA, the CDR3 is TGTGCCAGCACGCGGACTAGCGGGGGGGCAGACTTAGAGACCCAGTACTTC. It is translated as CASTRTSGGADLETQYF.

This clone was counted once. The chain is built from TRBV28 and TRBJ1-1; 7 bases are shared with TRBD1. With V trimmed by 2 bases and J by 3 bases, 9 bases remained unmatched. CDR3 length: 16 residues. The germline gives CDR1 MDHEN, CDR2 SYDVKM. The CDR3: CASSLIPQGDHTEAFF. The CDR3 bases are TGTGCCAGCAGTTTAATCCCGCAGGGGGACCACACTGAAGCTTTCTTT.

This sequence joins TRBV4-3 and TRBJ2-5; 8 nucleotides align to TRBD1. The CDR3 is 16 residues long. Germline loops: CDR1 LGHNA, CDR2 YSLEER. V gave up 6 bases and J gave up 3 bases; unmatched junction bases: 12. The CDR3 sequence is CASSRRVTGAEETQYF. For the CDR3, the DNA is TGCGCCAGCAGTCGAAGAGTGACAGGGGCGGAAGAGACCCAGTACTTC.

The J gene is TRBJ2-1, the V gene TRBV5-1; maybe TRBD2 (6 bases). The length of the CDR3 is 15 residues. Germline values: CDR1 SGHRS, CDR2 YFSETQ. Trimming stripped 4 bases from V and 6 bases from J, with 17 bases between. CDR3 sequence reads: CASSTGYGTPNEQFF. The CDR3 nucleotides read TGCGCCAGCAGCACCGGATACGGGACTCCCAATGAGCAGTTCTTC.

This clone showed up just a few times. In DNA, the CDR3 is TGTGCCAGCAGCTTAGTGCCAGCGGGAGGGTCCGGGGAGCTGTTTTTT. Amino acids: CASSLVPAGGSGELFF. The J gene is TRBJ2-2, the V gene TRBV7-8; 10 nucleotides match TRBD2. This CDR3 contains 16 residues. Looked up from germline, CDR1 is SGHVS and CDR2 is FQNEAQ. With 1 base clipped from V and 6 bases from J, the junction kept 5 bases outside the gene matches.

The V gene is TRBV9, the J gene TRBJ1-3, with D unclear. Deletions cut 6 bases from V and 0 bases from J, with 10 bases between. Germline V gives CDR1 SGDLS, CDR2 YYNGEE. CDR3 size: 14 residues. The CDR3 region has the DNA TGTGCCAGCACCCAACTCGACTCTGGAAACACCATATATTTT. As protein: CASTQLDSGNTIYF.

This chain uses TRBV7-5 with TRBJ2-5; the DNA was not compared with TRBD1, the D call given in the table. TRBV7-5 is assigned pseudogene status. This CDR3 contains 15 residues. This CDR3 reads CARSLGGLAQETQYF. The CDR3 nucleotides are TGTGCCAGAAGCTTAGGGGGGCTGGCCCAAGAGACCCAGTACTTC.

This clone was counted a few times. The chain couples TRBV29-1 to TRBJ1-4; weak D call: TRBD1 (5 bases). This CDR3 spans 12 amino acids. Germline V gene lookup returns CDR1 SQVTM and CDR2 ANQGSEA. The V and J ends lost 7 bases and 5 bases respectively, with 11 bases between them. DNA for the CDR3: TGCAGCGGCCAACAGGAGAATGAAAAACTGTTTTTT. This gives the protein CSGQQENEKLFF. Based on the CDR3 plus reference TRBV29-1 and TRBJ1-4, the full variable domain is SAVISQKPSRDICQRGTSLTIQCQVDSQVTMMFWYRQQPGQSLTLIATANQGSEATYESGFVIDKFPISRPNLTFSTLTVSNMSPEDSSIYLCSGQQENEKLFFGSGTQLSVL.

This clone appeared once. Here the CDR3 reads CASSLKLAGVYEQYF. CDR3 nucleotides: TGTGCCAGCAGCTTAAAACTAGCGGGAGTCTACGAGCAGTACTTC. V gene TRBV7-3 combines with J gene TRBJ2-7, with TRBD2 matching 11 bases. V dropped 1 base and J dropped 3; count of bases not matched to a gene: 2. The CDR3 runs to 15 residues. Germline CDR1 and CDR2: SGHTA and FQGTGA.

This clone was seen a handful of times. The chain joins TRBV5-1 to TRBJ1-1; 8 bases fit TRBD1. V dropped 0 bases and J dropped 3; count of bases not matched to a gene: 4. The germline V gene has CDR1 SGHRS and CDR2 YFSETQ. This CDR3 has 15 residues. The CDR3 loop reads CASSLGVTGDTEAFF. CDR3 DNA sequence: TGCGCCAGCAGCTTGGGAGTGACAGGGGACACTGAAGCTTTCTTT.

This clone was detected only a few times. The V call is TRBV9, the J call TRBJ2-7; D uncertain. The CDR3 is made up of 11 amino acids. V lost 4 bases and J lost 4, with 6 bases in between. The germline CDR1 and CDR2 sequences are SGDLS and YYNGEE. The CDR3 loop reads CASSSKYEQYF. The CDR3 DNA sequence: TGTGCCAGCAGCTCTAAGTACGAGCAGTACTTC.

The chain employs TRBV9 and TRBJ2-5; perhaps TRBD1 as D (6 bases). CDR3 length: 15 amino acids. Germline-derived CDR1 and CDR2 are SGDLS and YYNGEE. Trimming cost V 2 bases and J 2 bases, with 13 bases left between them. The CDR3 nucleotides are TGTGCCAGCAGCGTCCGGGACAACCGTCAAGAGACCCAGTACTTC. Protein sequence: CASSVRDNRQETQYF.

The chain couples TRBV6-5 to TRBJ2-7, with 8 bases identical to TRBD1. From germline, CDR1 is MNHEY and CDR2 SVGAGI. The CDR3 sequence is 14 residues long. The ends lost 4 bases at V and 3 bases at J; junction bases unmatched: 5. The chain's CDR3 is CASSFGDRLYEQYF. The CDR3 DNA follows: TGTGCCAGCAGTTTCGGGGACAGGCTCTACGAGCAGTACTTC.

This chain connects TRBV28 to TRBJ1-6; D unresolved. Looked up from germline, CDR1 is MDHEN and CDR2 is SYDVKM. V lost 4 bases, J lost 9 bases, and 19 bases lay in between. The CDR3 sequence is 16 residues long. The CDR3 DNA follows: TGTGCCAGCAGTTCCCTTTTGAGGAGTTCAGTTTCACCCCTCCACTTT. It specifies CASSSLLRSSVSPLHF.

The chain has TRBV4-3 and TRBJ1-1; D may be TRBD1 (5 bases). The length of the CDR3 is 14 residues. V dropped 0 bases and J dropped 7 bases, with 12 bases sitting between them. The V gene's germline CDR1 is LGHNA and CDR2 YSLEER. The CDR3 is CASSQDPYQGEAFF. DNA for the CDR3: TGCGCCAGCAGCCAAGACCCCTACCAGGGTGAAGCTTTCTTT.

CDR3 in amino acids: CAISESRGGLNQPQHF. CDR3 in DNA: TGTGCCATCAGTGAGTCCCGGGGGGGCCTCAATCAGCCCCAGCATTTT. J is TRBJ1-5 and V is TRBV10-3; TRBD1 might be the D (6 bases). The CDR3 runs 16 residues. The germline V gene has CDR1 ENHRY and CDR2 SYGVKD. Trimming removed 0 bases at V and 3 bases at J, with 12 bases between.